These 21 T cell receptor beta chains came from one sample sequenced in a study of a mutant IDH1 vaccine in newly diagnosed glioma. Measured with immunoSEQ multiplex PCR; TCRdb has only the in-frame clones, and not every one. This table holds about 54,000 clones, around 85% found once. The time point is: week 35, safety follow-up. Vaccination comprised doses that each held 300 ug of mutant IDH1 20-mer peptide, plus topical imiquimod. These receptors' targets are unknown. Sequencing was performed on PBMCs, taken from a glioma patient whose treatment included an IDH1 peptide vaccine. Receptors originate from a man aged 35 to 55 with glioma.

The chain has TRBV20-1 and TRBJ2-7; D gene ambiguous. This CDR3 is built from 11 residues. Germline CDR1 DFQATT, CDR2 SNEGSKA (reference sequence). V shed 6 bases and J shed 5 bases, with 11 bases lying between them. The CDR3 DNA sequence: TGCAGTGCAAACCCGACGGACGAGCAGTACTTC. Translating it yields CSANPTDEQYF.

This clone was observed a few times. At one of its ends the junction is not consistent with the germline gene, which may arise from a read error. The chain carries TRBV7-7 and TRBJ2-7, with unresolved D. This CDR3 comprises 14 residues. The V gene's germline CDR1 is SSHAT and CDR2 FNYEAQ (reference sequence). The CDR3 here is CASSLRLNSYEQYF. The CDR3 DNA follows: TGTGCTAGCAGCCTGCGACTGAATTCCTACGAGCAGTACTTC.

DNA of the CDR3: TGTGCCAGCAGGGTTACCGGGACAGGGGCTTACAATGAGCAGTTCTTC. It yields the protein CASRVTGTGAYNEQFF. V gene TRBV2 combines with J gene TRBJ2-1; TRBD1 matches 10 bases. After removal of 6 bases from V and 4 bases from J, the junction contained 9 bases not matched to a gene. The CDR3 runs to 16 residues. Germline-derived CDR1 and CDR2 are SNHLY and FYNNEI. The full variable domain, its missing parts supplied by reference TRBV2 and TRBJ2-1, is EPEVTQTPSHQVTQMGQEVILRCVPISNHLYFYWYRQILGQKVEFLVSFYNNEISEKSEIFDDQFSVERPDGSNFTLKIRSTKLEDSAMYFCASRVTGTGAYNEQFFGPGTRLTVL.

V is TRBV5-1 and J is TRBJ2-7, with 9 bases aligning to TRBD1. This CDR3 spans 14 amino acids. The J segment lost 0 bases and the V segment lost 3 bases, leaving 1 base of the junction unmatched. The germline V gene has CDR1 SGHRS and CDR2 YFSETQ. CDR3 in amino acids: CASSWDRASYEQYF. The CDR3 DNA follows: TGCGCCAGCAGCTGGGACAGGGCCTCCTACGAGCAGTACTTC.

This clone was recorded a few times. The rearrangement joins TRBV5-1 to TRBJ1-1; 7 positions match TRBD1. V dropped 2 bases and J dropped 5; count of bases not matched to a gene: 9. CDR1 is SGHRS, CDR2 YFSETQ, per germline. The CDR3 totals 15 residues. This CDR3 reads CASSFGGTERTEAFF. As DNA, the CDR3 is TGCGCCAGCAGCTTCGGGGGGACAGAACGAACTGAAGCTTTCTTT.

This chain joins TRBV18 and TRBJ1-5, with TRBD1 identical over 7 bases. Trimming cost V 5 bases and J 1 base; bases outside gene matches: 5. Germline assignment: CDR1 KGHSH and CDR2 LQKENI. The CDR3 extends over 15 amino acids. For the CDR3, the DNA is TGTGCCAGCTCAAGACAGGGAGGAAGCAATCAGCCCCAGCATTTT. It specifies CASSRQGGSNQPQHF.

This clone was picked up one time. The chain links TRBV5-6 to TRBJ2-3, with 15 nucleotides matching TRBD2. CDR3 size: 16 residues. Germline V gene data show CDR1 as SGHDT and CDR2 as YYEEEE. V lost 5 bases and J lost 3; bases outside the gene matches: 4. This CDR3 reads CASSLGLAGGTDTQYF. The DNA for the CDR3 is TGTGCCAGCAGTCTGGGACTAGCGGGAGGAACAGATACGCAGTATTTT.

In this sample, this clone turned up a few times. The J gene is TRBJ1-1, the V gene TRBV25-1; D gene uncertain. V lost 1 base to trimming and J lost 2 bases, with 11 bases between them. Germline-derived CDR1 and CDR2 are MGHDK and SYGVNS. This CDR3 region has 15 residues. DNA for the CDR3: TGTGCCAGCAGTGAATTAGGAGGGCCCAACACTGAAGCTTTCTTT. Its translation: CASSELGGPNTEAFF. Full variable domain (rest looked up from reference TRBV25-1 and TRBJ1-1): EADIYQTPRYLVIGTGKKITLECSQTMGHDKMYWYQQDPGMELHLIHYSYGVNSTEKGDLSSESTVSRIRTEHFPLTLESARPSHTSQYLCASSELGGPNTEAFFGQGTRLTVV.

This clone has just one count. The V and J genes are TRBV11-2 and TRBJ2-7, with unresolved D. The V gene lost 2 bases and the J gene lost 6 bases, with 20 bases spanning the gap. The length of the CDR3 is 16 residues. Germline V lookup: CDR1 SGHAT, CDR2 FQNNGV. CDR3 protein: CASSLSPLLPTPEQYF. The CDR3 DNA sequence: TGTGCCAGCAGCTTATCCCCCCTGCTCCCTACCCCCGAGCAGTACTTC.

The CDR3 sequence is CASNPGTGGDLDTQYF. CDR3 DNA: TGTGCCAGTAACCCCGGGACAGGGGGTGATCTAGATACGCAGTATTTT. This sequence joins TRBV19 and TRBJ2-3, with TRBD1 matching 11 bases. J lost 5 bases, V lost 7 bases, and 11 bases had no gene match. Germline CDR1 is LNHDA and CDR2 is SQIVND (reference sequence). This CDR3 contains 16 residues.

The rearrangement uses TRBV9 and TRBJ1-5; the D is unclear. The V gene's germline CDR1 is SGDLS and CDR2 YYNGEE. The CDR3 loop spans 13 amino acids. V lost 0 bases and J 0 bases, leaving 1 base between the germline ends. The CDR3 region has the DNA TGTGCCAGCAGCGTAGGTAGCAATCAGCCCCAGCATTTT. Protein product: CASSVGSNQPQHF.

This chain uses TRBV6-5 with TRBJ1-2; D remains ambiguous. The germline V gene has CDR1 MNHEY and CDR2 SVGAGI. The CDR3 extends over 15 amino acids. Trimming removed 4 bases at V and 3 bases at J, with 15 bases between. The CDR3 DNA follows: TGTGCCAGCAGTTCGATGGCCCATGACGACTATGGCTACACCTTC. It encodes CASSSMAHDDYGYTF.

The J gene is TRBJ2-5, the V gene TRBV6-5; tentative D call: TRBD2 (5 bases). This CDR3 has 14 amino acids. Trimming took 4 bases from V and 4 from J, leaving 13 bases between them. Germline V CDR1 and CDR2: MNHEY, SVGAGI. The CDR3 DNA sequence: TGTGCCAGCAGTTCCGGGGATCCCATAGAGACCCAGTACTTC. Protein product: CASSSGDPIETQYF.

The J gene is TRBJ2-6, the V gene TRBV29-1, with D possibly being TRBD1 or TRBD2 (6 bases each). The CDR3 spans 14 residues. CDR1 is SQVTM, CDR2 ANQGSEA, per germline. The DNA of the CDR3 is TGCAGTCACTGGGGGGCATCTGGGGCCAACGTCCTGACTTTC. This codes for CSHWGASGANVLTF.

The V call is TRBV27, the J call TRBJ1-5; TRBD1 matches at 7 bases. CDR3 size: 16 residues. The trim removed 5 bases at V and 0 bases at J, leaving 7 bases unmatched. Germline CDR1 is MNHEY and CDR2 is SMNVEV (reference sequence). This chain's CDR3 is CASSPWTGNSNQPQHF. The CDR3 nucleotides read TGTGCCAGCAGTCCCTGGACAGGAAATAGCAATCAGCCCCAGCATTTT.

The gene calls are TRBV7-2 and TRBJ1-1; D not resolved. V lost 1 base and J 0 bases, leaving 3 bases between the germline ends. This CDR3 spans 13 amino acids. Germline V CDR1 and CDR2: SGHTA, FQGNSA. CDR3 sequence (DNA): TGTGCCAGCAGCTTAGAGGTGAACACTGAAGCTTTCTTT. Its protein product is CASSLEVNTEAFF. Together with reference TRBV7-2 and TRBJ1-1, the CDR3 gives the full variable domain: GAGVSQSPSNKVTEKGKDVELRCDPISGHTALYWYRQSLGQGLEFLIYFQGNSAPDKSGLPSDRFSAERTGGSVSTLTIQRTQQEDSAVYLCASSLEVNTEAFFGQGTRLTVV.

This clone was observed a handful of times. The chain links TRBV27 to TRBJ2-7, with 7 positions matching TRBD1. This CDR3 has 15 residues. With V trimmed by 5 bases and J by 6 bases, 13 bases remained unmatched. Looked up from germline, CDR1 is MNHEY and CDR2 is SMNVEV (reference sequence). CDR3 loop: CASSHNRGRGVEQYF. The DNA of the CDR3 is TGTGCCAGCAGTCACAACAGGGGACGAGGGGTCGAGCAGTACTTC.

J is TRBJ2-3 and V is TRBV7-2; D remains unclear. V lost 5 bases and J lost 2, with 8 bases in between. Germline CDR1 reads SGHTA; CDR2 reads FQGNSA. The CDR3 is 13 amino acids. CDR3 protein: CASSGGNTDTQYF. CDR3 nucleotides: TGTGCCAGCAGCGGTGGAAACACAGATACGCAGTATTTT. The variable domain in full, with the rest retrieved from reference TRBV7-2 and TRBJ2-3, is GAGVSQSPSNKVTEKGKDVELRCDPISGHTALYWYRQSLGQGLEFLIYFQGNSAPDKSGLPSDRFSAERTGGSVSTLTIQRTQQEDSAVYLCASSGGNTDTQYFGPGTRLTVL.

This sequence joins TRBV7-2 and TRBJ2-7; tentatively, D is TRBD2 (6 bases). Trimming removed 3 bases from V and 6 bases from J, with 18 bases in between. The CDR3 spans 15 residues. Germline V gene sequence: CDR1 SGHTA, CDR2 FQGNSA. The DNA of the CDR3 is TGTGCCAGCAGCTTGGGTGGGACTTCCTCTGGCGAGCAGTACTTC. It encodes CASSLGGTSSGEQYF.

This clone appeared a few times. V usage is TRBV25-1 and J usage is TRBJ1-1; no firm D call. The germline V and J ends were trimmed by 8 bases and 3 bases, with 10 bases remaining between them. The CDR3 is 12 amino acids. The germline V gene has CDR1 MGHDK and CDR2 SYGVNS. The CDR3 bases are TGTGCCAGCCGAGACGCGGACACTGAAGCTTTCTTT. Translating it yields CASRDADTEAFF. The whole variable domain, filled in from reference TRBV25-1 and TRBJ1-1, reads EADIYQTPRYLVIGTGKKITLECSQTMGHDKMYWYQQDPGMELHLIHYSYGVNSTEKGDLSSESTVSRIRTEHFPLTLESARPSHTSQYLCASRDADTEAFFGQGTRLTVV.

This clone appeared a single time. This chain links TRBV5-1 with TRBJ1-2, with TRBD1 as a possible D gene (5 bases). This CDR3 has 18 residues. Deletions cut 4 bases from V and 3 bases from J, with 25 bases between. Germline CDR1 SGHRS, CDR2 YFSETQ. The CDR3 protein is CASSPGVGAIFGDYGYTF. The CDR3 DNA follows: TGCGCCAGCAGCCCCGGGGTCGGGGCAATTTTCGGGGACTATGGCTACACCTTC.